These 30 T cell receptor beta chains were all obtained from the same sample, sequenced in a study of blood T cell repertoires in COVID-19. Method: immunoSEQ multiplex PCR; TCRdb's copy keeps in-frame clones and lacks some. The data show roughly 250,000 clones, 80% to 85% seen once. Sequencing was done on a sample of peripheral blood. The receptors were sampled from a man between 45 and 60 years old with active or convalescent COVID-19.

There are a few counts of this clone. CDR3 in amino acids: CASSRGTENTEAFF. CDR3 DNA sequence: TGTGCCAGCTCACGGGGGACAGAGAACACTGAAGCTTTCTTT. The chain is built from TRBV18 and TRBJ1-1; 7 positions match TRBD1. Germline V gene sequence: CDR1 KGHSH, CDR2 LQKENI. V gave up 4 bases and J gave up 1 base; unmatched junction bases: 3. The CDR3 spans 14 residues.

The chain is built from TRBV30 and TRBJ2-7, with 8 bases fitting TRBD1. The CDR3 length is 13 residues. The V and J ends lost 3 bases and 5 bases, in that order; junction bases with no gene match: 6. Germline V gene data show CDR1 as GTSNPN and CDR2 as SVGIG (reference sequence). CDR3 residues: CAWRQGGGHEQYF. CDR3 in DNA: TGTGCCTGGAGACAGGGGGGAGGCCACGAGCAGTACTTC.

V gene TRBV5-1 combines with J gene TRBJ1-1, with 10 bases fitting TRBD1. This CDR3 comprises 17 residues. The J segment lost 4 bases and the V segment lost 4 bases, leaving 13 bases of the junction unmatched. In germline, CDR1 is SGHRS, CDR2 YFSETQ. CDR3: CASSRTGTGELGTEAFF. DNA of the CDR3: TGCGCCAGCAGCAGAACCGGGACAGGGGAATTGGGCACTGAAGCTTTCTTT.

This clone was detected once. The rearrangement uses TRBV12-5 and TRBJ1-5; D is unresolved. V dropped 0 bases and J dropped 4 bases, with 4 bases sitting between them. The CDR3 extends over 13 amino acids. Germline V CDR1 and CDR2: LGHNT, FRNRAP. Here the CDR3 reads CASGLVQNQPQHF. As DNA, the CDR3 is TGTGCTAGTGGTTTGGTCCAGAATCAGCCCCAGCATTTT.

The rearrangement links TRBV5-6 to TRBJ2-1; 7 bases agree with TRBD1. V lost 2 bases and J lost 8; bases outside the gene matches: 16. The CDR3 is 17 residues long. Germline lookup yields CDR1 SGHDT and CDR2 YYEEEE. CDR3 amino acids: CASSLSFGTALGHEQFF. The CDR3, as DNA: TGTGCCAGCAGCTTAAGTTTCGGGACAGCTCTGGGTCATGAGCAGTTCTTC.

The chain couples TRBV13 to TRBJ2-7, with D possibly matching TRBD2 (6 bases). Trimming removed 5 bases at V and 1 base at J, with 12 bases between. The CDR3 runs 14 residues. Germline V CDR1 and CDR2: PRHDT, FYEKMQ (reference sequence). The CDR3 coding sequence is TGTGCCAGCAGCACATCCGGGACTTCCTACGAGCAGTACTTC. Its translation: CASSTSGTSYEQYF.

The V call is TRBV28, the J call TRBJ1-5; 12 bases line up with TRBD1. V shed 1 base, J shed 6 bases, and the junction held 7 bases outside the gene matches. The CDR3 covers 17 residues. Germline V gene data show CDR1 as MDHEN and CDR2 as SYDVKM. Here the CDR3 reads CASSLFPGQGAGQPQHF. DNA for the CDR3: TGTGCCAGCAGTTTATTCCCGGGACAGGGGGCCGGTCAGCCCCAGCATTTT. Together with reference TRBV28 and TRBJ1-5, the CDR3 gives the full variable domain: DVKVTQSSRYLVKRTGEKVFLECVQDMDHENMFWYRQDPGLGLRLIYFSYDVKMKEKGDIPEGYSVSREKKERFSLILESASTNQTSMYLCASSLFPGQGAGQPQHFGDGTRLSIL.

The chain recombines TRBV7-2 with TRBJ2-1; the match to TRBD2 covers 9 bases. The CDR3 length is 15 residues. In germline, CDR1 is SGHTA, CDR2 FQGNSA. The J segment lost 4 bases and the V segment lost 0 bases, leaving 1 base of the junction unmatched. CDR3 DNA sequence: TGTGCCAGCAGCTTAGCGAGCGGGGGGTACAATGAGCAGTTCTTC. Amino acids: CASSLASGGYNEQFF. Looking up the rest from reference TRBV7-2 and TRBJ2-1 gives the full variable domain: GAGVSQSPSNKVTEKGKDVELRCDPISGHTALYWYRQSLGQGLEFLIYFQGNSAPDKSGLPSDRFSAERTGGSVSTLTIQRTQQEDSAVYLCASSLASGGYNEQFFGPGTRLTVL.

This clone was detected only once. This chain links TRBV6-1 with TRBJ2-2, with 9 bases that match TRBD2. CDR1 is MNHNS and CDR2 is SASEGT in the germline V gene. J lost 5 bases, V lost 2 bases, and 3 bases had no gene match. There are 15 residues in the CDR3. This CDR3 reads CASSEKRGATGELFF. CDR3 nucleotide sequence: TGTGCCAGCAGTGAAAAGCGGGGGGCTACCGGGGAGCTGTTTTTT.

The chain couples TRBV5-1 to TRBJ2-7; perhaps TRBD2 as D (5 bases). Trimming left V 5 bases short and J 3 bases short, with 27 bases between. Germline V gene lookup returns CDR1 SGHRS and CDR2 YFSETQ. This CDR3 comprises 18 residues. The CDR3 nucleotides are TGCGCCAGCAGTCCCGGGATGCTCCGTGGTTTGAGGATCTACGAGCAGTACTTC. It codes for CASSPGMLRGLRIYEQYF.

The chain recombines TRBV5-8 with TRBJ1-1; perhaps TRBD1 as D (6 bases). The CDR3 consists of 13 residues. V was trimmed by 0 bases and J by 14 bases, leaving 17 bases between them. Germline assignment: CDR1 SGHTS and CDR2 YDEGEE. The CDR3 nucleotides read TGTGCCAGCAGCTTGGAGTCAGGGGTTTACCTCTTCTTT. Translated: CASSLESGVYLFF.

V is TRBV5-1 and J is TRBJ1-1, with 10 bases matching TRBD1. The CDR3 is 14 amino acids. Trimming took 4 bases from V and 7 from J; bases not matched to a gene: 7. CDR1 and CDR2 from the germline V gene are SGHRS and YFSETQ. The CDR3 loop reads CASSEGQGRGEAFF. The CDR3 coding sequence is TGCGCCAGCAGCGAGGGACAGGGGAGGGGTGAAGCTTTCTTT.

The CDR3 sequence is CASSRIGGKETQYF. CDR3 in DNA: TGTGCCAGCAGTCGGATCGGGGGGAAAGAGACCCAGTACTTC. The V call is TRBV27, the J call TRBJ2-5; 7 bases are shared with TRBD2. Germline loops: CDR1 MNHEY, CDR2 SMNVEV (reference sequence). The CDR3 consists of 14 residues. Germline trimming cut 5 bases from V and 3 bases from J; bases unmatched to any gene: 6.

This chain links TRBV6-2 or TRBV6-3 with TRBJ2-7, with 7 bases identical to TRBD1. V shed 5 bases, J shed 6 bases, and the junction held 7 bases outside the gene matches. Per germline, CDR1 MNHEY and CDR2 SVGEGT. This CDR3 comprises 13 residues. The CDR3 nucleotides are TGTGCCAGCAGTAGGGACAGCCCCAGCGAGCAGTACTTC. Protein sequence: CASSRDSPSEQYF.

The CDR3 coding sequence is TGCGCCAGCAGCCAGTTTGTAGATCGGGAGCTGTTTTTT. Its protein is CASSQFVDRELFF. This chain connects TRBV4-1 to TRBJ2-2, with D uncertain. Germline CDR1 MGHRA, CDR2 YSYEKL. The CDR3 is made up of 13 amino acids. V was clipped by 3 bases and J by 9 bases, with 11 bases between them.

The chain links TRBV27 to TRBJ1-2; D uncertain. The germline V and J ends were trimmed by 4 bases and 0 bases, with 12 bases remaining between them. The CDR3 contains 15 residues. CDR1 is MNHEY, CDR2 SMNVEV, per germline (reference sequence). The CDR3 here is CASSSRGGANYGYTF. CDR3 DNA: TGTGCCAGCAGTTCCCGGGGTGGGGCTAACTATGGCTACACCTTC.

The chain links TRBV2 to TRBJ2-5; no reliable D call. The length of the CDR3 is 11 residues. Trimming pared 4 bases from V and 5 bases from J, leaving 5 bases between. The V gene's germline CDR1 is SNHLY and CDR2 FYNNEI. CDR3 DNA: TGTGCCAGCAGTGTATTGGAGACCCAGTACTTC. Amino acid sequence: CASSVLETQYF.

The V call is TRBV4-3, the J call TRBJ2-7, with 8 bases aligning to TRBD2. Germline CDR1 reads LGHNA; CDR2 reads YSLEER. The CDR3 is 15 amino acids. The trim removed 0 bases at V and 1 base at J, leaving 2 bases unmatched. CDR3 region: CASSQDRGGSYEQYF. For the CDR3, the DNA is TGCGCCAGCAGCCAAGATCGGGGGGGGTCCTACGAGCAGTACTTC.

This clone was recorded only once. DNA of the CDR3: TGCGCCAGCAGCCCGGGGGAGACCCAGTACTTC. It is translated as CASSPGETQYF. V is TRBV5-1 and J is TRBJ2-5; a weak D match, TRBD2 (5 bases). The V and J ends lost 4 bases and 5 bases respectively, with 6 bases between them. The CDR3 runs 11 residues. Germline CDR1 SGHRS, CDR2 YFSETQ.

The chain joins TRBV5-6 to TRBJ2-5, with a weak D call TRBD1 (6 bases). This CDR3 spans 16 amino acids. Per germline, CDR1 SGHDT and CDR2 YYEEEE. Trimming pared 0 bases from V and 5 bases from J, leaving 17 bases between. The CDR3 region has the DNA TGTGCCAGCAGCTTGGCAGGGGTGTTGGGTTTGGAGACCCAGTACTTC. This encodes CASSLAGVLGLETQYF.

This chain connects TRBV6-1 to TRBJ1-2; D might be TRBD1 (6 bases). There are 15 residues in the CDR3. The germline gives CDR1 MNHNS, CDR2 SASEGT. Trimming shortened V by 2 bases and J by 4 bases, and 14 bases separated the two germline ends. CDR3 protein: CASSERTVSLYGYTF. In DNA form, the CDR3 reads TGTGCCAGCAGTGAAAGGACAGTCTCACTCTATGGCTACACCTTC.

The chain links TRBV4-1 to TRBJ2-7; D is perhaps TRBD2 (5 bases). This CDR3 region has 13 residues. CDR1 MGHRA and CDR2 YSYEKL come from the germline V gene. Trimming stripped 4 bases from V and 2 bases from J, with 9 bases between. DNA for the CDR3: TGCGCCAGCAGCCTGGACTCCACCTACGAGCAGTACTTC. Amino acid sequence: CASSLDSTYEQYF.

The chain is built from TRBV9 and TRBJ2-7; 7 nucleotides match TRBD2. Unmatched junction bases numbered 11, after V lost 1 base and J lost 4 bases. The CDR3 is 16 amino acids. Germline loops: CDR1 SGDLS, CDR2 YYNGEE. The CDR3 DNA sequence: TGTGCCAGCAGCGTATTTGACGGGGGGAGCCCGTACGAGCAGTACTTC. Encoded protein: CASSVFDGGSPYEQYF.

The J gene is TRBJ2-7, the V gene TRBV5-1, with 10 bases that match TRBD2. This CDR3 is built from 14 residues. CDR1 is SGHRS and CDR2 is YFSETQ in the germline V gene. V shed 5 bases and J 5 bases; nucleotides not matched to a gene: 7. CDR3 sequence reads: CASRIAGGGDEQYF. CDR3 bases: TGCGCCAGCAGGATAGCGGGGGGCGGCGACGAGCAGTACTTC. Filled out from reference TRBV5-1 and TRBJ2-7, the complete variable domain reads KAGVTQTPRYLIKTRGQQVTLSCSPISGHRSVSWYQQTPGQGLQFLFEYFSETQRNKGNFPGRFSGRQFSNSRSEMNVSTLELGDSALYLCASRIAGGGDEQYFGPGTRLTVT.

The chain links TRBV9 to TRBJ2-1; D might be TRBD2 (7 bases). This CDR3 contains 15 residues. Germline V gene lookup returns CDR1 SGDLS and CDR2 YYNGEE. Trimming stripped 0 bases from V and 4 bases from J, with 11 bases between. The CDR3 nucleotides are TGTGCCAGCAGCGTAGAGGGGGGGAGTTACAATGAGCAGTTCTTC. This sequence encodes CASSVEGGSYNEQFF.

The CDR3, as DNA: TGTGCCAGCAGCCCCACCATCGGTACTGACTATGGCTACACCTTC. The encoded protein is CASSPTIGTDYGYTF. V and J are TRBV6-5 and TRBJ1-2; unclear D gene. CDR1 and CDR2 from the germline V gene are MNHEY and SVGAGI. The CDR3 covers 15 residues. V was shortened by 6 bases and J by 3 bases, with 17 bases between the two germline ends.

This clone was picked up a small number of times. The CDR3 protein is CASSIDEDTEAFF. As DNA, the CDR3 is TGTGCCAGTAGTATAGATGAGGACACTGAAGCTTTCTTT. The chain recombines TRBV19 with TRBJ1-1, with D unresolved. The CDR3 totals 13 residues. V was pared by 0 bases and J by 3 bases, with 5 bases between. Germline lookup yields CDR1 LNHDA and CDR2 SQIVND (reference sequence).

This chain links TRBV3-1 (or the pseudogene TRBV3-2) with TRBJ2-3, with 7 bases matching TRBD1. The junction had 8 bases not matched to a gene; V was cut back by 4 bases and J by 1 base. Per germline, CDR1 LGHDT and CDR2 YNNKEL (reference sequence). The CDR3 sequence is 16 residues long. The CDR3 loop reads CASSRGAGQGTDTQYF. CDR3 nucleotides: TGTGCCAGCAGCCGAGGGGCAGGACAGGGCACAGATACGCAGTATTTT.

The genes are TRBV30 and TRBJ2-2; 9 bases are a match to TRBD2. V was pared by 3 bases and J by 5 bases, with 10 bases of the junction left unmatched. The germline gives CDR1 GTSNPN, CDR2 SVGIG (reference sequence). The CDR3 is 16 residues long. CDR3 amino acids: CAWRRGGRGTTGELFF. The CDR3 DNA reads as TGTGCCTGGAGGCGGGGGGGCAGGGGCACAACCGGGGAGCTGTTTTTT.

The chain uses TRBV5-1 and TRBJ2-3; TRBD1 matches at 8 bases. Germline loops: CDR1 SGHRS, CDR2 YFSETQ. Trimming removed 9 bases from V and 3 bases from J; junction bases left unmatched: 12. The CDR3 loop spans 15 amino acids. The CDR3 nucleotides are TGCGCCACCGGCCTTGGCGGACAGGGAACAGATACGCAGTATTTT. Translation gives CATGLGGQGTDTQYF.